The clone carrying this TCR beta chain was detected only once. This entry is derived from a study of cytomegalovirus exposure and HLA in healthy donors. Germline lookup yields CDR1 LNHDA and CDR2 SQIVND (reference sequence). This CDR3 is 14 amino acids long. The germline V and J ends were trimmed by 9 bases and 3 bases, with 16 bases remaining between them. The PCR used 60 Vbeta and 13 Jbeta primers. Profiling relied on immunoSEQ multiplex PCR, and the TCRdb table lists in-frame clones only, not all of them. This table has roughly 180,000 clones, around 78% appearing once. This TCR derives from a female donor in good health and CMV-seronegative. The V call is TRBV19, the J call TRBJ2-3; D might be TRBD2 (5 bases). The specimen was PBMCs. CDR3 nucleotide sequence: TGTGCCAGCACGGACCCGGGAAAGACAGATACGCAGTATTTT. It yields the protein CASTDPGKTDTQYF.